This T cell receptor (beta chain) was profiled in a study of blood T cells in healthy people across ages. For the study at large: About one barcoded beta molecule per two T cells was the capture yield of template switching.

Concerning this clonotype itself: A much bigger clone sits one base away, suggesting this may be a read error.

The CDR3 covers 12 residues. CDR1 and CDR2 from the germline V gene are MNHEY and SVGEGT. Together with a sample-barcoded 5' primer, a J-beta primer mix was included in a second PCR lasting roughly 6 to 12 cycles. TCRdb called the 5' RACE reads again in MiXCR, with one record for every CDR3 protein. The table lists around 850,000 distinct CDR3 sequences, approximately 35% of them singletons. V is TRBV6-2 or TRBV6-3 and J is TRBJ2-7, with no clear D. Input material: blood. This TCR was recovered from a man aged 18 to 30 in good health. Here the CDR3 DNA reads TGTGCCAGCAGTTACTCGGTCTACGAGCAGTGCTTC. Amino acid sequence: CASSYSVYEQCF.